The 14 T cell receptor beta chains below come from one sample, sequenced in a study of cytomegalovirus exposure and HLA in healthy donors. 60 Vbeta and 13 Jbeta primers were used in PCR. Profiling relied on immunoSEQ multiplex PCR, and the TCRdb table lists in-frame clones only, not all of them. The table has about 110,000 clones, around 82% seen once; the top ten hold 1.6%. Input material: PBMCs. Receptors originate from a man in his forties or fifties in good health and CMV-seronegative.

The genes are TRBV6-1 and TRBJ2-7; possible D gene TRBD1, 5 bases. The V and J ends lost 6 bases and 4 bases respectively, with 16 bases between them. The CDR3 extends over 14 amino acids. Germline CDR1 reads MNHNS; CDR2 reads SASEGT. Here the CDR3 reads CASRAPDKPYEQYV. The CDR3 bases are TGTGCCAGCAGAGCCCCGGACAAACCTTACGAGCAGTACGTC.

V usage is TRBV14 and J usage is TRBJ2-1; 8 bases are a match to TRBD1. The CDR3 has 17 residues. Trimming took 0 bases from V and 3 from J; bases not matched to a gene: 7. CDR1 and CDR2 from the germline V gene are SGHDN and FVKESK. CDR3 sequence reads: CASSQDFGTGYYNEQFF. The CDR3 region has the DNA TGTGCCAGCAGCCAAGATTTTGGGACAGGATACTACAATGAGCAGTTCTTC.

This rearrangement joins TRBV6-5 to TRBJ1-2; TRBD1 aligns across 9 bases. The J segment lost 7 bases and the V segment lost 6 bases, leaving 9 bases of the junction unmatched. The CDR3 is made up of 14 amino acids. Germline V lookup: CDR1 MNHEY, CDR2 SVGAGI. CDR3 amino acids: CASSITGGAFGYTF. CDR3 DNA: TGTGCCAGCAGCATTACAGGGGGCGCGTTTGGCTACACCTTC.

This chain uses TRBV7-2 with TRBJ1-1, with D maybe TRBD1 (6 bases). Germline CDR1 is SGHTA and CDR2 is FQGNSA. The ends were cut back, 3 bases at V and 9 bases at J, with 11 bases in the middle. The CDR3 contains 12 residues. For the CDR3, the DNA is TGTGCCAGCAGCTTTACAGGGTTTCAAGCTTTCTTT. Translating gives CASSFTGFQAFF.

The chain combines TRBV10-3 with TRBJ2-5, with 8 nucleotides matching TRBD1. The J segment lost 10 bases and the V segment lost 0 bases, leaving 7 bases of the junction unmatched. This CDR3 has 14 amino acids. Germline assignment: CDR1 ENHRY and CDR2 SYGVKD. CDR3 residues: CAISESGTGGDQYF. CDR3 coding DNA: TGTGCCATCAGTGAGTCCGGGACAGGAGGTGACCAGTACTTC.

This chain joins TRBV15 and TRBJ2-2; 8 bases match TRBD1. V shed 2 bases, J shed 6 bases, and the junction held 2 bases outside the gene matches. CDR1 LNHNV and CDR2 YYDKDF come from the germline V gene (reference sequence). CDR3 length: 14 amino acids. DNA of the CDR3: TGTGCCACCAGCAGATCAGGGGGCTCCGGGGAGCTGTTTTTT. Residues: CATSRSGGSGELFF.

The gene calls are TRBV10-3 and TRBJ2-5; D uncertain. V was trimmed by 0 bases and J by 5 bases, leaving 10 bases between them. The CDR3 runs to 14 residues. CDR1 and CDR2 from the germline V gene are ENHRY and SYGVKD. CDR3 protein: CAISESGVAETQYF. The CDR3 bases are TGTGCCATCAGTGAGTCGGGCGTGGCCGAGACCCAGTACTTC.

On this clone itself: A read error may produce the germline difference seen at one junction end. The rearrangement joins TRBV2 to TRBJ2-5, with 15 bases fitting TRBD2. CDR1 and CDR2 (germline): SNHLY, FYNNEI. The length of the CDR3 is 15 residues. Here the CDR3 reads CASSGTSGGEEAQYF. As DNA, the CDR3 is TGTGCCAGCAGTGGGACTAGCGGGGGGGAAGAGGCCCAGTACTTC.

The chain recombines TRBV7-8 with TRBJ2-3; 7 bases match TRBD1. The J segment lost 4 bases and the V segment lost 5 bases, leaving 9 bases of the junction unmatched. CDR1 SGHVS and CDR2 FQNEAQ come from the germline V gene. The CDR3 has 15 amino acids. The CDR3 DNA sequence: TGTGCCAGCAGCAACAGGGGACAGTGGGCAGATACGCAGTATTTT. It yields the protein CASSNRGQWADTQYF.

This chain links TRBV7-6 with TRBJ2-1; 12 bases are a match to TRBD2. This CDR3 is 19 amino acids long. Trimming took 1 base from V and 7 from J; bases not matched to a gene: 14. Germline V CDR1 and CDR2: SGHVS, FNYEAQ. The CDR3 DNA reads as TGTGCCAGCAGCTTAGTCCCGACTAGCGGGGGCCCTAAAGCTAATGAGCAGTTCTTC. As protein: CASSLVPTSGGPKANEQFF.

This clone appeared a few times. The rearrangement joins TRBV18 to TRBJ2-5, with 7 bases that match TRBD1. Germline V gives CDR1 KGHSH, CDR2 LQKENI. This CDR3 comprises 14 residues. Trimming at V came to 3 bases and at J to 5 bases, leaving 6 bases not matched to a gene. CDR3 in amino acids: CASSPETGMETQYF. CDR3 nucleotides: TGTGCCAGCTCACCCGAGACAGGGATGGAGACCCAGTACTTC. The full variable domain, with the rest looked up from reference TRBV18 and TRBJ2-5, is NAGVMQNPRHLVRRRGQEARLRCSPMKGHSHVYWYRQLPEEGLKFMVYLQKENIIDESGMPKERFSAEFPKEGPSILRIQQVVRGDSAAYFCASSPETGMETQYFGPGTRLLVL.

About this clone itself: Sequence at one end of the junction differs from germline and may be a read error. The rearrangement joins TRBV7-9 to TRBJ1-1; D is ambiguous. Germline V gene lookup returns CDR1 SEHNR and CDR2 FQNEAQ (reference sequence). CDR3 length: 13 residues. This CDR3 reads CSSRRNGVSEAFF. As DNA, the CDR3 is TGTTCCAGCAGACGAAACGGGGTGAGTGAAGCTTTCTTT.

The CDR3 protein is CASSLRAGYQETQYF. The CDR3 DNA reads as TGCGCCAGCAGCTTGCGGGCAGGGTACCAAGAGACCCAGTACTTC. V is TRBV5-1 and J is TRBJ2-5; possibly TRBD1 for D (5 bases). CDR3 length: 15 residues. Germline V lookup: CDR1 SGHRS, CDR2 YFSETQ. Trimming removed 1 base from V and 0 bases from J, with 10 bases in between. Based on the CDR3 plus reference TRBV5-1 and TRBJ2-5, the full variable domain is KAGVTQTPRYLIKTRGQQVTLSCSPISGHRSVSWYQQTPGQGLQFLFEYFSETQRNKGNFPGRFSGRQFSNSRSEMNVSTLELGDSALYLCASSLRAGYQETQYFGPGTRLLVL.

The CDR3 spells CASSPQMGAHYGYTF. The CDR3 bases are TGTGCCAGCAGCCCCCAGATGGGGGCCCACTATGGCTACACCTTC. The chain uses TRBV7-9 and TRBJ1-2, with a tentative D call TRBD1 (6 bases). The CDR3 covers 15 residues. With 5 bases removed from V and 3 bases from J, the gap between germline ends came to 16 bases. Germline CDR1 is SEHNR and CDR2 is FQNEAQ (reference sequence).